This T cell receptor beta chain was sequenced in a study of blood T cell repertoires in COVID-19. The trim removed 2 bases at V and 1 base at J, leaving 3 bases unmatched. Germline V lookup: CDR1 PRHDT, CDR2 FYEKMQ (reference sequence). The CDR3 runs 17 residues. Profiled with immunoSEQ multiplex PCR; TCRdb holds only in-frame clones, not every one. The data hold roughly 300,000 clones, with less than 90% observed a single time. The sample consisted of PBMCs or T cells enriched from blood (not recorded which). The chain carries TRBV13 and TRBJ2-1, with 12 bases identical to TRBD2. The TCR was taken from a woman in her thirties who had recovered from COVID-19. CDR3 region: CASSLLTSGGSYNEQFF. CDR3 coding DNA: TGTGCCAGCAGCTTATTGACTAGCGGGGGTTCCTACAATGAGCAGTTCTTC.